Each of the 27 T cell receptor beta chains below was sequenced from the same sample in a study of shared T cell receptors in the human thymus. Profiling relied on immunoSEQ multiplex PCR, and the TCRdb table lists in-frame clones only, not all of them. The sample lists some 640,000 clones, over 75% occurring once. The sample was also linked to a second study, of human thymus T cells.

Sequenced: thymocytes. These receptors originate from a boy less than two years old with a congenital heart defect.

The rearrangement uses TRBV5-1 and TRBJ1-3; 9 positions agree with TRBD1. The CDR3 sequence is 20 residues long. In germline, CDR1 is SGHRS, CDR2 YFSETQ. Unmatched junction bases numbered 13, after V lost 0 bases and J lost 0 bases. CDR3 protein: CASSLAGGGQGLTSGNTIYF. Written as DNA, the CDR3 is TGCGCCAGCAGCTTGGCCGGGGGGGGACAGGGCCTAACCTCTGGAAACACCATATATTTT.

The CDR3 reads CASRRTGLGEQFF. The CDR3 nucleotides are TGTGCCAGCCGGAGGACAGGGTTGGGGGAGCAGTTCTTC. The chain has TRBV6-1 and TRBJ2-1; TRBD1 matches 8 bases. This CDR3 has 13 amino acids. In germline, CDR1 is MNHNS, CDR2 SASEGT. V lost 8 bases and J lost 10; bases outside the gene matches: 10.

The genes are TRBV6-5 and TRBJ2-7; a possible D gene is TRBD1 (6 bases). This CDR3 region has 16 residues. V was cut by 3 bases and J by 4 bases, with 19 bases left in between. Germline V lookup: CDR1 MNHEY, CDR2 SVGAGI. The CDR3 DNA follows: TGTGCCAGCAGTTATACCCATACAGGGAACAGTTACGAGCAGTACTTC. This translates into CASSYTHTGNSYEQYF.

This chain connects TRBV5-1 to TRBJ1-2, with a weak D call TRBD1 (5 bases). CDR1 is SGHRS and CDR2 is YFSETQ in the germline V gene. The CDR3 runs to 13 residues. Trimming left V 6 bases short and J 2 bases short, with 11 bases between. The DNA of the CDR3 is TGCGCCAGCACGCTGGACACCAACTATGGCTACACCTTC. It codes for CASTLDTNYGYTF.

V gene TRBV29-1 combines with J gene TRBJ2-2, with 9 bases matching TRBD1. Germline CDR1 is SQVTM and CDR2 is ANQGSEA. V shed 0 bases, J shed 10 bases, and the junction held 9 bases outside the gene matches. This CDR3 contains 15 residues. The CDR3 bases are TGCAGCGTTGAAGAAGGACAGGGGATTTTCGAGGAGCTGTTTTTT. Residues: CSVEEGQGIFEELFF.

This sequence joins TRBV28 and TRBJ1-1; weak D call: TRBD1 (6 bases). Deletions cut 4 bases from V and 2 bases from J, with 11 bases between. Germline CDR1 and CDR2: MDHEN and SYDVKM. The CDR3 runs 14 residues. CDR3 nucleotides: TGTGCCAGCAGTTACAGGGATGGTAACACTGAAGCTTTCTTT. It translates to CASSYRDGNTEAFF.

V is TRBV10-3 and J is TRBJ2-3; 8 nucleotides line up with TRBD1. The CDR3 is 17 residues long. The ends lost 6 bases at V and 1 base at J; junction bases unmatched: 12. Looked up from germline, CDR1 is ENHRY and CDR2 is SYGVKD. CDR3 loop: CAISADQDRVGTDTQYF. For the CDR3, the DNA is TGTGCCATCAGCGCCGACCAGGACAGGGTGGGCACAGATACGCAGTATTTT.

The rearrangement uses TRBV6-5 and TRBJ1-6; D gene uncertain. The CDR3 has 15 residues. Germline loops: CDR1 MNHEY, CDR2 SVGAGI. The V end was cut by 4 bases, the J end by 9 bases, with 16 bases between. The CDR3 nucleotides read TGTGCCAGCAGTTCAACTAGGAGGGTCCGTTCACCCCTCCACTTT. It codes for CASSSTRRVRSPLHF.

Worth noting for this clone: The sample contains more than one DNA sequence encoding this CDR3. The chain has TRBV28 and TRBJ1-2; D unresolved. Germline V gene lookup returns CDR1 MDHEN and CDR2 SYDVKM. The CDR3 covers 15 residues. Trimming left V 6 bases short and J 5 bases short, with 19 bases between. The CDR3 protein is CASSSTSPRLYGYTF. CDR3 nucleotides: TGTGCCAGCAGCTCAACAAGTCCCCGACTATATGGCTACACCTTC.

The rearrangement links TRBV5-1 to TRBJ2-7; 10 bases are a match to TRBD1. The V gene's germline CDR1 is SGHRS and CDR2 YFSETQ. V lost 4 bases to trimming and J lost 0 bases; unmatched junction nucleotides: 10. The CDR3 is 17 residues long. The DNA for the CDR3 is TGCGCCAGCAGCGCCGGGACAGGGGTTGTTAGCTCCTACGAGCAGTACTTC. Its translation is CASSAGTGVVSSYEQYF.

This rearrangement joins TRBV7-9 to TRBJ1-2, with 9 bases lining up with TRBD1. J was trimmed by 8 bases and V by 3 bases; bases with no gene match: 13. The CDR3 loop spans 16 amino acids. Germline V gene sequence: CDR1 SEHNR, CDR2 FQNEAQ (reference sequence). The CDR3 sequence is CASSFLPGTGWGGYTF. The DNA for the CDR3 is TGTGCCAGCAGCTTCCTGCCCGGGACAGGGTGGGGAGGCTACACCTTC. Complete variable domain (other parts from reference TRBV7-9 and TRBJ1-2): DTGVSQNPRHKITKRGQNVTFRCDPISEHNRLYWYRQTLGQGPEFLTYFQNEAQLEKSRLLSDRFSAERPKGSFSTLEIQRTEQGDSAMYLCASSFLPGTGWGGYTFGSGTRLTVV.

The rearrangement links TRBV11-3 to TRBJ2-3; D possibly corresponds to TRBD2 (6 bases). The V gene's germline CDR1 is SGHNT and CDR2 YENEEA. Trimming removed 8 bases from V and 0 bases from J, with 9 bases in between. The CDR3 loop spans 13 amino acids. The DNA of the CDR3 is TGTGCCAGCGGGGCGGGGAGCACAGATACGCAGTATTTT. It yields the protein CASGAGSTDTQYF.

This chain uses TRBV4-3 with TRBJ2-1; TRBD1 matches 7 bases. The V gene's germline CDR1 is LGHNA and CDR2 YSLEER. Unmatched junction bases numbered 7, after V lost 3 bases and J lost 2 bases. The CDR3 contains 16 residues. CDR3 residues: CASSQNRGMAYNEQFF. CDR3 nucleotides: TGCGCCAGCAGCCAGAACAGGGGAATGGCCTACAATGAGCAGTTCTTC.

The gene calls are TRBV27 and TRBJ1-4; 9 bases fit TRBD1. Germline trimming cut 4 bases from V and 6 bases from J; bases unmatched to any gene: 15. Germline CDR1 MNHEY, CDR2 SMNVEV (reference sequence). The length of the CDR3 is 18 residues. CDR3 loop: CASSSGTGRSLLHEKLFF. The CDR3 nucleotides are TGTGCCAGCAGTTCCGGGACAGGGAGATCCTTACTACATGAAAAACTGTTTTTT.

This chain joins TRBV29-1 and TRBJ2-7; TRBD1 aligns across 10 bases. There are 13 residues in the CDR3. The germline gives CDR1 SQVTM, CDR2 ANQGSEA. With 4 bases clipped from V and 5 bases from J, the junction kept 5 bases outside the gene matches. CDR3 sequence reads: CSVGGGTGDEQYF. CDR3 nucleotides: TGCAGCGTTGGCGGGGGGACAGGGGACGAGCAGTACTTC.

The chain links TRBV27 to TRBJ2-1; TRBD2 matches at 7 bases. J gave up 5 bases and V 5 bases, and 15 bases lay outside the gene matches. The germline V gene has CDR1 MNHEY and CDR2 SMNVEV (reference sequence). This CDR3 has 17 residues. The CDR3 is CASSIPSGGLLNNEQFF. As DNA, the CDR3 is TGTGCCAGCAGTATCCCGTCTGGGGGACTATTGAACAATGAGCAGTTCTTC.

V gene TRBV4-1 combines with J gene TRBJ1-2; 8 bases align to TRBD1. CDR3 length equals 15 residues. The V segment lost 3 bases and the J segment 4 bases; nucleotides outside the gene matches: 7. Looked up from germline, CDR1 is MGHRA and CDR2 is YSYEKL. The CDR3 nucleotides are TGCGCCAGCAGCCACGGACAGGGAGATCCCTATGGCTACACCTTC. It encodes CASSHGQGDPYGYTF.

The chain joins TRBV19 to TRBJ1-2; 9 nucleotides match TRBD1. From germline, CDR1 is LNHDA and CDR2 SQIVND (reference sequence). Unmatched junction bases numbered 13, after V lost 7 bases and J lost 1 base. The length of the CDR3 is 17 residues. CDR3 in amino acids: CASTNWDRESLNYGYTF. For the CDR3, the DNA is TGTGCCAGTACCAATTGGGACAGGGAATCCCTTAACTATGGCTACACCTTC.

The chain joins TRBV4-3 to TRBJ2-5, with 7 positions matching TRBD1. The CDR3 totals 17 residues. Losses at the gene ends were 0 bases for V and 5 bases for J; bases not matched to a gene: 12. Germline CDR1 LGHNA, CDR2 YSLEER. CDR3 nucleotide sequence: TGCGCCAGCAGCCAAGAGGGGAGACAGGGAGAGTTGGAGACCCAGTACTTC. Residues: CASSQEGRQGELETQYF.

The chain has TRBV27 and TRBJ2-7; no firm D call. Germline V gene data show CDR1 as MNHEY and CDR2 as SMNVEV (reference sequence). Trimming pared 5 bases from V and 3 bases from J, leaving 20 bases between. This CDR3 is 16 amino acids long. CDR3 amino acids: CASSKKSRTPLYEQYF. The DNA of the CDR3 is TGTGCCAGCAGTAAAAAGTCCCGAACCCCACTCTACGAGCAGTACTTC.

The CDR3 bases are TGTGCCAGCAGCCCCGGGACTAGCGGGGGGATCACAGATACGCAGTATTTT. It encodes CASSPGTSGGITDTQYF. The rearrangement uses TRBV5-4 and TRBJ2-3; 15 positions match TRBD2. The J segment lost 2 bases and the V segment lost 4 bases, leaving 5 bases of the junction unmatched. The CDR3 consists of 17 residues. Germline V CDR1 and CDR2: SGHNT, YYREEE (reference sequence).

V usage is TRBV12-5 and J usage is TRBJ2-7, with D possibly matching TRBD1 (5 bases). Germline CDR1 LGHNT, CDR2 FRNRAP. The CDR3 length is 18 residues. Trimming pared 0 bases from V and 6 bases from J, leaving 24 bases between. In DNA, the CDR3 is TGTGCTAGTGGTTTGGTGGTCCCCCATTTGGGGCAGTTTCGCGAGCAGTACTTC. This sequence encodes CASGLVVPHLGQFREQYF.

The chain employs TRBV28 and TRBJ2-7; TRBD1 might be the D (5 bases). Trimming removed 6 bases from V and 2 bases from J, with 17 bases in between. Per germline, CDR1 MDHEN and CDR2 SYDVKM. This CDR3 has 15 residues. CDR3 sequence: CASSIDSARTYEQYF. The CDR3 DNA follows: TGTGCCAGCAGCATCGACAGCGCAAGAACCTACGAGCAGTACTTC.

This clone was observed a handful of times. The V call is TRBV5-1, the J call TRBJ2-1; the match to TRBD2 covers 14 bases. With 4 bases clipped from V and 5 bases from J, the junction kept 5 bases outside the gene matches. CDR3 length: 16 amino acids. Germline CDR1 is SGHRS and CDR2 is YFSETQ. CDR3 residues: CASSIGLAGGDNEQFF. The CDR3 DNA is TGCGCCAGCAGCATCGGACTAGCGGGGGGCGACAATGAGCAGTTCTTC. Full variable domain (rest looked up from reference TRBV5-1 and TRBJ2-1): KAGVTQTPRYLIKTRGQQVTLSCSPISGHRSVSWYQQTPGQGLQFLFEYFSETQRNKGNFPGRFSGRQFSNSRSEMNVSTLELGDSALYLCASSIGLAGGDNEQFFGPGTRLTVL.

This clone was recorded once. The chain is built from TRBV7-2 and TRBJ1-2; D unresolved. The CDR3 is 12 residues long. Trimming took 2 bases from V and 3 from J, leaving 4 bases between them. Germline CDR1 reads SGHTA; CDR2 reads FQGNSA. The CDR3 bases are TGTGCCAGCAGCTTACGAGACTATGGCTACACCTTC. Protein product: CASSLRDYGYTF. Combining the CDR3 with reference TRBV7-2 and TRBJ1-2 gives the whole variable domain GAGVSQSPSNKVTEKGKDVELRCDPISGHTALYWYRQSLGQGLEFLIYFQGNSAPDKSGLPSDRFSAERTGGSVSTLTIQRTQQEDSAVYLCASSLRDYGYTFGSGTRLTVV.

The chain is built from TRBV7-2 and TRBJ2-3, with TRBD2 as a possible D gene (7 bases). The CDR3 contains 17 residues. Germline loops: CDR1 SGHTA, CDR2 FQGNSA. Between the trimmed V and J ends, which lost 7 bases and 7 bases, there was a span of 27 bases. Here the CDR3 reads CASTLGRGRADLNTQYF. Here the CDR3 DNA reads TGTGCCAGCACCCTTGGGAGGGGGAGGGCCGATCTAAATACGCAGTATTTT.

The chain carries TRBV27 and TRBJ1-1; D is unresolved. The CDR3 runs to 15 residues. Germline lookup yields CDR1 MNHEY and CDR2 SMNVEV (reference sequence). The V gene lost 1 base and the J gene lost 0 bases, with 9 bases spanning the gap. CDR3 nucleotide sequence: TGTGCCAGCAGTTTATACCAGTACATGAACACTGAAGCTTTCTTT. Its protein is CASSLYQYMNTEAFF.